Each of the 5 T cell receptor beta chains below was sequenced from the same sample in a study of blood T cell repertoires in COVID-19. TCRdb's copy holds only in-frame clones and misses some; the assay was immunoSEQ multiplex PCR. The sample records roughly 130,000 clones, roughly 77% being singletons. The sample comprised peripheral blood. These receptors were obtained from a woman between 65 and 79 years old with COVID-19, enrolled during active disease.

The rearrangement links TRBV2 to TRBJ2-1, with TRBD2 matching 7 bases. Germline-derived CDR1 and CDR2 are SNHLY and FYNNEI. This CDR3 has 14 residues. The V gene end was trimmed by 1 base and the J gene end by 15 bases; junction bases not matched to a gene: 12. The CDR3 coding sequence is TGTGCCAGCAGTGAAGGGTCCTCGGCGGGGGAGGTGTTCTTC. It encodes CASSEGSSAGEVFF. Full variable domain (missing parts from reference TRBV2 and TRBJ2-1): EPEVTQTPSHQVTQMGQEVILRCVPISNHLYFYWYRQILGQKVEFLVSFYNNEISEKSEIFDDQFSVERPDGSNFTLKIRSTKLEDSAMYFCASSEGSSAGEVFFGPGTRLTVL.

This clone was seen a few times. The chain couples TRBV19 to TRBJ1-1; 9 bases line up with TRBD1. Per the germline V gene, CDR1 is LNHDA and CDR2 is SQIVND (reference sequence). V trimming: 6 bases; J trimming: 4 bases; junction bases outside the gene matches: 6. The CDR3 totals 14 residues. The CDR3 loop is CASSKQGAFTEAFF. The CDR3 DNA sequence: TGTGCCAGTAGCAAACAGGGGGCTTTCACTGAAGCTTTCTTT.

V usage is TRBV28 and J usage is TRBJ2-7; 8 nucleotides match TRBD1. CDR3 length: 15 residues. Germline V gene lookup returns CDR1 MDHEN and CDR2 SYDVKM. V gave up 2 bases and J gave up 3 bases; unmatched junction bases: 6. The CDR3, as DNA: TGTGCCAGCAGTTTAGTCGGACAGGGCAACTACGAGCAGTACTTC. Amino acids: CASSLVGQGNYEQYF.

The chain joins TRBV5-1 to TRBJ2-1, with 8 bases fitting TRBD1. Trimming at V came to 0 bases and at J to 5 bases, leaving 4 bases not matched to a gene. CDR3 size: 15 residues. CDR1 and CDR2 from the germline V gene are SGHRS and YFSETQ. Written as DNA, the CDR3 is TGCGCCAGCAGCTTGGGGGTGACAGGGGACAATGAGCAGTTCTTC. Translation gives CASSLGVTGDNEQFF.

The genes are TRBV3-1 (or the pseudogene TRBV3-2) and TRBJ2-2; 11 bases match TRBD1. This CDR3 spans 15 amino acids. Germline CDR1 is LGHDT and CDR2 is YNNKEL (reference sequence). The junction had 2 bases not matched to a gene; V was cut back by 3 bases and J by 5 bases. In nucleotides, the CDR3 is TGTGCCAGCAGCCACGGGACAGGGGGTACCGGGGAGCTGTTTTTT. Residues: CASSHGTGGTGELFF.